Listed below are T cell receptor beta chains from one sample, sequenced in a study of T cells after yellow fever vaccination. TCRdb ran MiXCR on the 5' RACE reads and lists one entry per CDR3 protein. The profile shows 310,000 or so distinct CDR3 sequences, around 6.8% of them singletons. The source material was PBMCs, sampled 45 days after the first yellow fever vaccination. These receptors all come from a man aged 18 to 30 who received the YFV17D yellow fever vaccine. Each CDR3 is given with its conserved first and last residue. A D gene is named only where the DNA matches it firmly. A clone size is listed for some rows: how often the clone was seen (once, few, many), or a class if it is expanded.

d_gene: NA
v_gene: TRBV7-2
j_gene: TRBJ2-2
abundance: many
CDR3nt: TGTGCCACCTGGGGGGGCAGTAACACCGGGGAGCTGTTTTTT
CDR3aa: CATWGGSNTGELFF

d_gene: TRBD2
v_gene: TRBV5-4
j_gene: TRBJ2-5
abundance: NA
CDR3nt: TGTACCAGTGAAACCGGGACTAGCGGGGGGGCAAAAGAGACCCAGTACTTC
CDR3aa: CTSETGTSGGAKETQYF

d_gene: TRBD1
v_gene: TRBV12-3/TRBV12-4
j_gene: TRBJ2-3
abundance: many
CDR3nt: TGTGCCAGCAGGGCGACAGGGGGCACAGATACGCAGTATTTT
CDR3aa: CASRATGGTDTQYF

d_gene: TRBD1
v_gene: TRBV5-1
j_gene: TRBJ1-2
abundance: NA
CDR3nt: TGCGCCAGCAGCTTCACAGGGGACTATGGCTACACCTTC
CDR3aa: CASSFTGDYGYTF

d_gene: NA
v_gene: TRBV7-8
j_gene: TRBJ2-5
abundance: many
CDR3nt: TGTGCCAGCAGCTTGCAGGGGGCGGGAGGAGAGACCCAGTACTTC
CDR3aa: CASSLQGAGGETQYF

d_gene: NA
v_gene: TRBV5-1
j_gene: TRBJ2-5
abundance: few
CDR3nt: TGCGCCAGCAGCTTACTGGCCTCGGAGACCCAGTACTTC
CDR3aa: CASSLLASETQYF

d_gene: NA
v_gene: TRBV7-3
j_gene: TRBJ2-6
abundance: NA
CDR3nt: TGTGCCAGCAGCTTATCTCCGTTGTTAACTGGGGCCAACGTCCTGACTTTC
CDR3aa: CASSLSPLLTGANVLTF

d_gene: TRBD2
v_gene: TRBV7-9
j_gene: TRBJ2-5
abundance: few
CDR3nt: TGTGCCAGCAGCGTCCTAGCGGTAGAAGAGACCCAGTACTTC
CDR3aa: CASSVLAVEETQYF

d_gene: NA
v_gene: TRBV4-1
j_gene: TRBJ2-6
abundance: NA
CDR3nt: TGCGCCAGCAGCCAAGGCCCGGATGGCCGCTCTGGGGCCAACGTCCTGACTTTC
CDR3aa: CASSQGPDGRSGANVLTF

d_gene: NA
v_gene: TRBV14
j_gene: TRBJ2-1
abundance: NA
CDR3nt: TGTGCCAGCAGCCACGGACAGTACAATGAGCAGTTCTTC
CDR3aa: CASSHGQYNEQFF

d_gene: NA
v_gene: TRBV9
j_gene: TRBJ2-5
abundance: once
CDR3nt: TGTGCCAGCAGCGTAGAGGCAGGGGAACTCCAAGAGACCCAGTACTTC
CDR3aa: CASSVEAGELQETQYF

d_gene: TRBD1
v_gene: TRBV11-2
j_gene: TRBJ1-1
abundance: few
CDR3nt: TGTGCCAGCAGCCAGGGGGACAACCGTGAAGCTTTCTTT
CDR3aa: CASSQGDNREAFF

d_gene: NA
v_gene: TRBV5-4
j_gene: TRBJ2-5
abundance: NA
CDR3nt: TGTGCCAGCAGCTGGGGGGATAGGGAGACCCAGTACTTC
CDR3aa: CASSWGDRETQYF

d_gene: NA
v_gene: TRBV12-3/TRBV12-4
j_gene: TRBJ1-5
abundance: few
CDR3nt: TGTGCCAGCAGTGCCCCCCATGAGAGCAATCAGCCCCAGCATTTT
CDR3aa: CASSAPHESNQPQHF

d_gene: TRBD1
v_gene: TRBV18
j_gene: TRBJ1-2
abundance: few
CDR3nt: TGTGCCAGCTCGGGACAGGTGGGAGGCTACACCTTC
CDR3aa: CASSGQVGGYTF

d_gene: TRBD1
v_gene: TRBV13
j_gene: TRBJ2-7
abundance: NA
CDR3nt: TGTGCCAGCAGCTGGTATCAGGGCAGGGGGCTCTCCGAGCAGTACTTC
CDR3aa: CASSWYQGRGLSEQYF

d_gene: TRBD2
v_gene: TRBV5-1
j_gene: TRBJ2-7
abundance: NA
CDR3nt: TGCGCCAGCAGCCCCACGGGGAGCGGGGGGGCTCACGAGCAGTACTTC
CDR3aa: CASSPTGSGGAHEQYF

d_gene: NA
v_gene: TRBV4-1
j_gene: TRBJ1-2
abundance: NA
CDR3nt: TGCGCCAGCAGCCGGGGCGGGGTTTCTGGCTACACCTTC
CDR3aa: CASSRGGVSGYTF

d_gene: NA
v_gene: TRBV24-1
j_gene: TRBJ2-1
abundance: NA
CDR3nt: TGTGCCACCAGTGATGCGGGCCGCTCCTACAATGAGCAGTTCTTC
CDR3aa: CATSDAGRSYNEQFF

d_gene: TRBD2
v_gene: TRBV12-3/TRBV12-4
j_gene: TRBJ2-1
abundance: many
CDR3nt: TGTGCCAGCAGCAGGAGCGGGGGGGCCTACAATGAGCAGTTCTTC
CDR3aa: CASSRSGGAYNEQFF

d_gene: NA
v_gene: TRBV19
j_gene: TRBJ1-1
abundance: many
CDR3nt: TGTGCCAGTAGTAGGCGGGGAGAGAACACTGAAGCTTTCTTT
CDR3aa: CASSRRGENTEAFF

d_gene: TRBD2
v_gene: TRBV7-3
j_gene: TRBJ2-1
abundance: many
CDR3nt: TGTGCCAGCAGCCAGCTAGCGGGGGGGTACAATGAGCAGTTCTTC
CDR3aa: CASSQLAGGYNEQFF

d_gene: NA
v_gene: TRBV6-2/TRBV6-3
j_gene: TRBJ1-1
abundance: many
CDR3nt: TGTGCCAGCAGTTACTCACCAATTTCGAACACTGAAGCTTTCTTT
CDR3aa: CASSYSPISNTEAFF

d_gene: NA
v_gene: TRBV20-1
j_gene: TRBJ2-2
abundance: NA
CDR3nt: TGCAGTGCTAGATCTAGGGGTTGGGGAACGAACACCGGGGAGCTGTTTTTT
CDR3aa: CSARSRGWGTNTGELFF

d_gene: NA
v_gene: TRBV12-3/TRBV12-4
j_gene: TRBJ2-2
abundance: few
CDR3nt: TGTGCCAGCAGGCCGATCACCGGGGAGCTGTTTTTT
CDR3aa: CASRPITGELFF

d_gene: NA
v_gene: TRBV12-5
j_gene: TRBJ2-1
abundance: NA
CDR3nt: TGTGCTAGTGGTTTGTCCCTAGAGGGACTTTACAATGAGCAGTTCTTC
CDR3aa: CASGLSLEGLYNEQFF

d_gene: TRBD2
v_gene: TRBV2
j_gene: TRBJ2-3
abundance: many
CDR3nt: TGTGCCACCAGGGTCCCTAGCGGGGGGGCCGATACGCAGTATTTT
CDR3aa: CATRVPSGGADTQYF

d_gene: TRBD1
v_gene: TRBV18
j_gene: TRBJ2-3
abundance: few
CDR3nt: TGTGCCAGCTCACCTTGGACAGGAACAACAGATACGCAGTATTTT
CDR3aa: CASSPWTGTTDTQYF

d_gene: NA
v_gene: TRBV12-3/TRBV12-4
j_gene: TRBJ1-1
abundance: many
CDR3nt: TGTGCCAGCATTGTAACAGGGTTTGGCACTGAAGCTTTCTTT
CDR3aa: CASIVTGFGTEAFF

d_gene: NA
v_gene: TRBV7-9
j_gene: TRBJ2-1
abundance: NA
CDR3nt: TGTGCCAGCAGCTCAGTCGGACAGATCTACAATGAGCAGTTCTTC
CDR3aa: CASSSVGQIYNEQFF

d_gene: TRBD2
v_gene: TRBV5-8
j_gene: TRBJ2-5
abundance: NA
CDR3nt: TGTGCCAGCAGCTTGGGCGGCAGCGGGGGGGCCTTAGAGACCCAGTACTTC
CDR3aa: CASSLGGSGGALETQYF

d_gene: TRBD2
v_gene: TRBV7-2
j_gene: TRBJ2-4
abundance: many
CDR3nt: TGTGCCAGCAGCTTGAATCTAGCGGGCCTCAAAAACATTCAGTACTTC
CDR3aa: CASSLNLAGLKNIQYF

d_gene: TRBD1
v_gene: TRBV5-1
j_gene: TRBJ2-5
abundance: few
CDR3nt: TGCGCCAGCAGTTGGACAGGGTCCCAAGAGACCCAGTACTTC
CDR3aa: CASSWTGSQETQYF

d_gene: TRBD1
v_gene: TRBV4-1
j_gene: TRBJ1-2
abundance: few
CDR3nt: TGCGCCAGCAGGCAGGGACAGGGGGGCTACACCTTC
CDR3aa: CASRQGQGGYTF

d_gene: NA
v_gene: TRBV5-6
j_gene: TRBJ1-2
abundance: NA
CDR3nt: TGTGCCAGCAGCTTGATAACGGGAATATATGGCTACACCTTC
CDR3aa: CASSLITGIYGYTF

d_gene: NA
v_gene: TRBV7-2
j_gene: TRBJ2-5
abundance: few
CDR3nt: TGTGCCAGCAGCTCTGCGGTGGAGACCCAGTACTTC
CDR3aa: CASSSAVETQYF

d_gene: NA
v_gene: TRBV28
j_gene: TRBJ2-1
abundance: many
CDR3nt: TGTGCCAGCAGTTTCTCGCGGGGGCTCAGGAGCTCCTACAATGAGCAGTTCTTC
CDR3aa: CASSFSRGLRSSYNEQFF

d_gene: TRBD2
v_gene: TRBV4-1
j_gene: TRBJ2-5
abundance: NA
CDR3nt: TGCGCCAGCAGCCAACTCGCCGGACTAGGAGAGACCCAGTACTTC
CDR3aa: CASSQLAGLGETQYF

d_gene: NA
v_gene: TRBV7-9
j_gene: TRBJ2-2
abundance: NA
CDR3nt: TGTGCCAGCAGCGCATACCCGACAGCCGGGAACACCGGGGAGCTGTTTTTT
CDR3aa: CASSAYPTAGNTGELFF

d_gene: TRBD2
v_gene: TRBV7-2
j_gene: TRBJ2-1
abundance: once
CDR3nt: TGTGCCAATAGCGGGGGCCTTTACAATGAGCAGTTCTTC
CDR3aa: CANSGGLYNEQFF

d_gene: NA
v_gene: TRBV28
j_gene: TRBJ2-3
abundance: many
CDR3nt: TGTGCCAGCAGTTCCTGGGGGACTAGCACAGATACGCAGTATTTT
CDR3aa: CASSSWGTSTDTQYF

d_gene: NA
v_gene: TRBV6-2/TRBV6-3
j_gene: TRBJ1-4
abundance: few
CDR3nt: TGTGCCAGCAGCTCAGACGGTAATGAAAAACTGTTTTTT
CDR3aa: CASSSDGNEKLFF

d_gene: NA
v_gene: TRBV5-6
j_gene: TRBJ2-3
abundance: few
CDR3nt: TGTGCCAGCAGCTTTGAGATCAGGGATACGCAGTATTTT
CDR3aa: CASSFEIRDTQYF

d_gene: NA
v_gene: TRBV12-3/TRBV12-4
j_gene: TRBJ2-2
abundance: NA
CDR3nt: TGTGCCAGCAGACCGGACAGCGGGGAGCTGTTTTTT
CDR3aa: CASRPDSGELFF

d_gene: NA
v_gene: TRBV7-2
j_gene: TRBJ1-5
abundance: NA
CDR3nt: TGTGCCAGCAGCTTATCTGAACACAGGGACAATCCCCCGGGGCATCGGGCTCAGCCCCAGCATTTT
CDR3aa: CASSLSEHRDNPPGHRAQPQHF